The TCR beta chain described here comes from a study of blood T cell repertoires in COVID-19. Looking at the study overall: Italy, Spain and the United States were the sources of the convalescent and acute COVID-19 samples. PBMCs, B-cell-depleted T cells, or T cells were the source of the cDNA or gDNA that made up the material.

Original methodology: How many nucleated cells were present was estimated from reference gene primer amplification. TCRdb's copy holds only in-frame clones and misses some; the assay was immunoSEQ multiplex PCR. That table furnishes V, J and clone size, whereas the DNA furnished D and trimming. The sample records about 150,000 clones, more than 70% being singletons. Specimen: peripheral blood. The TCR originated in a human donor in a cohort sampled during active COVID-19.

This chain's CDR3 is CASSPTSGGYNEQFF. As DNA, the CDR3 is TGTGCCAGCAGTCCAACTAGCGGGGGTTACAATGAGCAGTTCTTC. V and J are TRBV6-5 and TRBJ2-1, with 11 bases matching TRBD2. Germline V gene sequence: CDR1 MNHEY, CDR2 SVGAGI. V lost 5 bases to trimming and J lost 4 bases; unmatched junction nucleotides: 4. The CDR3 sequence is 15 residues long.